A selection of T cell receptor beta chains follows, all from one sample in a study of shared clonotypes between healthy human individuals. Sequenced by immunoSEQ multiplex PCR; TCRdb stores in-frame clones only, minus some. The sample lists 2 million to 2.5 million clones, almost 96% occurring once. Input material: naive CD4+ T cells sorted from blood. The receptors shown here come from a young man in good health. The CDR3 runs from the conserved cysteine through the conserved F or W. The D gene is left open where the match is weak. The listing skips clone size in some rows; elsewhere it reads once, few, many or a size class.

TRBV5-1,TRBJ1-6,once,NA,CASSLDSTGRSYNSPLHF,TGCGCCAGCAGCTTGGACTCAACAGGAAGGTCCTATAATTCACCCCTCCACTTT
TRBV6-5,TRBJ2-5,NA,NA,CASSFHGETQYF,TGTGCCAGCAGTTTTCATGGGGAGACCCAGTACTTC
TRBV2,TRBJ1-1,NA,NA,CASSVGLNTEAFF,TGTGCCAGCAGTGTCGGTTTGAACACTGAAGCTTTCTTT
TRBV20-1,TRBJ2-5,NA,NA,CSAYKETQYF,TGCAGTGCCTATAAAGAGACCCAGTACTTC
TRBV12-5,TRBJ2-4,NA,TRBD1,CASGRTGGEGNIQYF,TGTGCTAGTGGTCGTACAGGGGGCGAGGGGAACATTCAGTACTTC
TRBV4-1,TRBJ1-2,NA,NA,CASSQDRGPNYGYTF,TGCGCCAGCAGCCAAGATCGGGGTCCCAACTATGGCTACACCTTC
TRBV11-2,TRBJ2-7,NA,NA,CASSLVGAMGTYEQYF,TGTGCCAGCAGCTTAGTGGGGGCTATGGGGACGTACGAGCAGTACTTC
TRBV2,TRBJ1-3,NA,NA,CASRTGSSGNTIYF,TGTGCCAGCAGGACCGGGTCCTCTGGAAACACCATATATTTT
TRBV28,TRBJ2-7,NA,NA,CASSLPRSHEQYF,TGTGCCAGCAGCCTTCCCAGGTCTCACGAGCAGTACTTC
TRBV5-5,TRBJ2-7,few,NA,CASSFQGYEQYF,TGTGCCAGCAGCTTCCAGGGCTACGAGCAGTACTTC
TRBV6-5,TRBJ1-3,NA,NA,CASSYLNTIYF,TGTGCCAGCAGTTATTTAAACACCATATATTTT
TRBV5-1,TRBJ2-5,NA,TRBD2,CASSPRLAETQYF,TGCGCCAGCAGCCCAAGACTAGCGGAGACCCAGTACTTC
TRBV9,TRBJ1-2,NA,TRBD1,CASSAGQGAGYGYTF,TGTGCCAGCAGCGCGGGACAGGGGGCTGGCTATGGCTACACCTTC
TRBV2,TRBJ2-3,once,NA,CASTFDTDTQYF,TGTGCCAGCACTTTTGATACAGATACGCAGTATTTT
TRBV7-2,TRBJ1-5,NA,NA,CASSTQANQPQHF,TGTGCCAGCAGCACCCAAGCAAATCAGCCCCAGCATTTT
TRBV2,TRBJ1-2,NA,NA,CASSEWTANYGYTF,TGTGCCAGCAGTGAGTGGACCGCTAACTATGGCTACACCTTC
TRBV6-5,TRBJ2-1,once,NA,CASSPGSRQFF,TGTGCCAGCAGTCCGGGGTCGCGGCAGTTCTTC
TRBV5-1,TRBJ1-6,NA,NA,CASSLAGVPSPLHF,TGCGCCAGCAGCTTGGCGGGGGTACCTTCACCCCTCCACTTT
TRBV5-1,TRBJ2-1,NA,NA,CASSLSGSSYNEQFF,TGCGCCAGCAGCCTCAGTGGCAGCTCCTACAATGAGCAGTTCTTC
TRBV10-3,TRBJ1-3,NA,NA,CAITARGNSGNTIYF,TGTGCCATCACCGCCCGGGGAAACTCTGGAAACACCATATATTTT
TRBV7-8,TRBJ2-7,once,NA,CASSFHRDLNYEQYF,TGTGCCAGCAGCTTCCACCGGGACCTGAACTACGAGCAGTACTTC
TRBV7-2,TRBJ1-5,NA,NA,CASSSGTSNQPQHF,TGTGCCAGCAGCTCGGGGACTAGCAATCAGCCCCAGCATTTT
TRBV9,TRBJ2-1,NA,NA,CASSVSLGGNEQFF,TGTGCCAGCAGCGTATCACTAGGTGGCAATGAGCAGTTCTTC
TRBV7-2,TRBJ1-5,NA,NA,CASSLGGAGNQPQHF,TGTGCCAGCAGCTTAGGTGGGGCGGGCAATCAGCCCCAGCATTTT
TRBV6-5,TRBJ2-7,NA,TRBD1,CASSQGALYEQYF,TGTGCCAGCAGCCAGGGGGCTCTCTACGAGCAGTACTTC
TRBV5-1,TRBJ1-1,NA,NA,CASSQQGNTEAFF,TGCGCCAGCAGCCAACAGGGGAACACTGAAGCTTTCTTT
TRBV28,TRBJ1-5,NA,NA,CASSLPGNQPQHF,TGTGCCAGCAGTTTACCAGGCAATCAGCCCCAGCATTTT
TRBV5-4,TRBJ2-1,NA,TRBD2,CASSFGLAGENEQFF,TGTGCCAGCAGCTTCGGACTAGCGGGAGAAAATGAGCAGTTCTTC
TRBV7-2,TRBJ1-2,NA,NA,CASSLVLTGLNYGYTF,TGTGCCAGCAGCTTAGTTCTAACAGGGTTGAACTATGGCTACACCTTC
TRBV5-1,TRBJ2-7,NA,NA,CASSLAVSGYEQYF,TGCGCCAGCAGCTTGGCGGTTAGCGGCTACGAGCAGTACTTC
TRBV5-1,TRBJ2-3,NA,TRBD1,CASSSGTGSTDTQYF,TGCGCCAGCAGCTCGGGGACAGGGAGCACAGATACGCAGTATTTT
TRBV5-1,TRBJ2-7,NA,TRBD1,CASSPDRGVHEQYF,TGCGCCAGCAGCCCGGACAGGGGGGTTCACGAGCAGTACTTC
TRBV29-1,TRBJ2-7,NA,NA,CSVTVTYEQYF,TGCAGCGTTACGGTAACCTACGAGCAGTACTTC
TRBV30,TRBJ2-4,NA,NA,CAWSGVSNIQYF,TGTGCCTGGAGTGGGGTATCAAACATTCAGTACTTC
TRBV7-9,TRBJ1-1,NA,TRBD1,CASSLAGGGQVRGAFF,TGTGCCAGCAGCTTAGCGGGGGGTGGACAGGTCAGGGGAGCTTTCTTT
TRBV6-1,TRBJ1-6,NA,NA,CASRTAYNSPLHF,TGTGCCAGCAGGACAGCGTATAATTCACCCCTCCACTTT
TRBV2,TRBJ2-5,once,NA,CASRPQETQYF,TGTGCCAGCAGGCCGCAAGAGACCCAGTACTTC
TRBV28,TRBJ2-5,NA,TRBD1,CASNTGGKETQYF,TGTGCCAGCAACACAGGGGGCAAAGAGACCCAGTACTTC
TRBV7-9,TRBJ1-6,few,TRBD1,CASSPDRGYNSPLHF,TGTGCCAGCAGCCCCGACAGGGGCTATAATTCACCCCTCCACTTT
TRBV5-1,TRBJ1-1,NA,TRBD1,CASSSATGGEAFF,TGCGCCAGCAGCTCGGCGACAGGGGGTGAAGCTTTCTTT
TRBV6-5,TRBJ1-2,NA,TRBD1,CASRRGQGYYGYTF,TGTGCCAGCAGACGGGGACAGGGGTACTATGGCTACACCTTC
TRBV19,TRBJ1-6,NA,NA,CASSIGNPGSPLHF,TGTGCCAGTAGTATAGGCAACCCGGGATCACCCCTCCACTTT
TRBV13,TRBJ2-2,NA,NA,CASSLPQGSTGELFF,TGTGCCAGCAGTTTACCCCAGGGAAGCACCGGGGAGCTGTTTTTT
TRBV7-2,TRBJ2-1,NA,NA,CASSTDRRIYNEQFF,TGTGCCAGCAGCACCGACAGGAGGATTTACAATGAGCAGTTCTTC
TRBV7-9,TRBJ1-1,NA,TRBD1,CANGTANTEAFF,TGTGCCAACGGGACAGCGAACACTGAAGCTTTCTTT
TRBV14,TRBJ1-6,NA,NA,CASSPIGTLSNSPLHF,TGTGCCAGCAGCCCTATCGGGACATTATCTAATTCACCCCTCCACTTT
TRBV5-1,TRBJ2-3,NA,NA,CASTGSSTDTQYF,TGCGCCAGTACAGGAAGTAGCACAGATACGCAGTATTTT
TRBV28,TRBJ2-7,NA,TRBD1,CASSLNLKTGGPSYEQYF,TGTGCCAGCAGTTTAAACCTAAAGACAGGGGGCCCCTCCTACGAGCAGTACTTC
TRBV6-5,TRBJ2-7,once,NA,CASSYSRVAATYEQYF,TGTGCCAGCAGTTACTCGAGGGTAGCGGCGACCTACGAGCAGTACTTC
TRBV2,TRBJ2-2,once,TRBD2,CASNKGLAGAAGELFF,TGTGCCAGCAATAAGGGACTAGCGGGAGCGGCCGGGGAGCTGTTTTTT
TRBV5-4,TRBJ1-3,NA,NA,CASSRGPSSGNTIYF,TGTGCCAGCAGCCGCGGACCGAGCTCTGGAAACACCATATATTTT
TRBV6-1,TRBJ2-3,NA,NA,CASSEGGGRTQYF,TGTGCCAGCAGTGAAGGTGGAGGGCGTACGCAGTATTTT
TRBV6-5,TRBJ2-3,NA,NA,CASSRGTLTDTQYF,TGTGCCAGCAGTCGGGGTACCCTCACAGATACGCAGTATTTT
TRBV5-4,TRBJ1-1,NA,NA,CASSGFNAGTEAFF,TGTGCCAGCAGCGGGTTTAACGCGGGGACTGAAGCTTTCTTT
TRBV6-1,TRBJ2-3,NA,TRBD2,CASSEPGLAGPLSTDTQYF,TGTGCCAGCAGTGAACCTGGACTAGCGGGGCCCCTTAGCACAGATACGCAGTATTTT
TRBV5-6,TRBJ2-5,NA,NA,CASSFRSSRETQYF,TGTGCCAGCAGCTTTCGGTCTAGCAGAGAGACCCAGTACTTC
TRBV27,TRBJ1-2,NA,NA,CASSGMGSLKDGYTF,TGTGCCAGCAGTGGGATGGGCAGCCTGAAGGATGGCTACACCTTC
TRBV30,TRBJ2-7,NA,NA,CAWSVDKIKTPYF,TGTGCCTGGAGTGTTGACAAGATAAAAACCCCGTACTTC
TRBV9,TRBJ1-3,NA,NA,CASSVVLAGNTIYF,TGTGCCAGCAGCGTAGTTTTGGCTGGAAACACCATATATTTT